The 4 T cell receptor beta chains listed next were all sequenced from one sample in a study of T cells in Graves' hyperthyroidism and ophthalmopathy. Authors of the study amplified TCR beta CDR3 regions from RNA transcripts. Primed by the HTBI set, a first-round RT-PCR was run on the TCR CDR3. A single record per CDR3 protein comes from TCRdb applying MiXCR to the multiplex PCR reads. The table records hundreds of thousands of distinct CDR3 sequences, 20% of them present only once. The source material was blood. These receptors were obtained from a man in his forties with Graves' ophthalmopathy.

The chain has TRBV18 and TRBJ2-7; a weak D match, TRBD1 (5 bases). CDR3 length equals 14 residues. V lost 3 bases and J 5 bases, leaving 14 bases between the germline ends. CDR1 is KGHSH and CDR2 is LQKENI in the germline V gene. The CDR3 DNA is TGTGCCAGCTCACCCCTGTGGCAGGGTCACGAGCAGTACTTC. As protein: CASSPLWQGHEQYF.

At least ten counts were recorded for this clonotype. CDR3 nucleotides: TGTGCCAGCAGCCAAGATCCGGCAGGCCGTTACAATGAGCAGTTCTTC. As protein: CASSQDPAGRYNEQFF. This chain uses TRBV3-1 with TRBJ2-1, with unresolved D. The V end lost 0 bases, the J end lost 4 bases, and 13 bases lay between the germline ends. CDR3 length: 16 residues. CDR1 and CDR2 (germline): LGHDT, YNNKEL (reference sequence).

There are a few counts of this clonotype. The rearrangement links TRBV19 to TRBJ1-5; a weak D match, TRBD1 (5 bases). Germline-derived CDR1 and CDR2 are LNHDA and SQIVND (reference sequence). This CDR3 has 16 residues. V was cut by 3 bases and J by 4 bases, with 16 bases left in between. The chain's CDR3 is CASSIVGARGNQPQHF. The DNA of the CDR3 is TGTGCCAGTAGTATTGTCGGGGCGCGGGGGAATCAGCCCCAGCATTTT.

This clonotype has more than one count but fewer than ten. The genes are TRBV6-1 and TRBJ1-5; no definite D call. CDR1 is MNHNS and CDR2 is SASEGT in the germline V gene. Trimming cost V 10 bases and J 7 bases, with 17 bases left between them. The CDR3 length is 13 residues. The CDR3 DNA follows: TGTGCCACCCGGATGAGGGAGAGCCAGCCCCAGCATTTT. Protein product: CATRMRESQPQHF.